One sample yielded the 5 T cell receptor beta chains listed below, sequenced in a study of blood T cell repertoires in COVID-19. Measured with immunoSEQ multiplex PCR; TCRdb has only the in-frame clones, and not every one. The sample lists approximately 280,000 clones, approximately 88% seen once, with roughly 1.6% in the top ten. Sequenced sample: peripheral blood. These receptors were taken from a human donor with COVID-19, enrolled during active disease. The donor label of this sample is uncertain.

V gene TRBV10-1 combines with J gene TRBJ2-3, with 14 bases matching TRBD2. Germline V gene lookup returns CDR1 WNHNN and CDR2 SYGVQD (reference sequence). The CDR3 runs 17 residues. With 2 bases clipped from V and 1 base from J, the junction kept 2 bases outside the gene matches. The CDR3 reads CASSEPGLAGGTDTQYF. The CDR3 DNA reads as TGCGCCAGCAGTGAGCCGGGACTAGCGGGAGGCACAGATACGCAGTATTTT.

Here the CDR3 reads CASSYDSMNEKLFF. The CDR3 DNA sequence: TGTGCCAGCAGCTACGACAGTATGAATGAAAAACTGTTTTTT. The V and J genes are TRBV5-5 and TRBJ1-4; maybe TRBD1 (5 bases). V shed 3 bases and J shed 5 bases, with 11 bases lying between them. CDR1 is SGHKS and CDR2 is YYEKEE in the germline V gene (reference sequence). CDR3 length equals 14 residues.

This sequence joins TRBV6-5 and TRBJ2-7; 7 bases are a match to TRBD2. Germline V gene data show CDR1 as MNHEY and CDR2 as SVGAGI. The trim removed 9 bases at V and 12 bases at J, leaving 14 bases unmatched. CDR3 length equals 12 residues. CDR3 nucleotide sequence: TGTGCCAGTCTGGCGGCGGGAGAGTCTATGTACTTC. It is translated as CASLAAGESMYF.

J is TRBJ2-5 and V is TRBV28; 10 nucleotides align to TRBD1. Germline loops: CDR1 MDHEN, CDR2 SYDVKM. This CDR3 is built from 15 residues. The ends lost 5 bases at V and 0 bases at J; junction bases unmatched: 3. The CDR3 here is CASSPGQGYQETQYF. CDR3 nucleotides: TGTGCCAGCAGTCCGGGACAGGGGTACCAAGAGACCCAGTACTTC.

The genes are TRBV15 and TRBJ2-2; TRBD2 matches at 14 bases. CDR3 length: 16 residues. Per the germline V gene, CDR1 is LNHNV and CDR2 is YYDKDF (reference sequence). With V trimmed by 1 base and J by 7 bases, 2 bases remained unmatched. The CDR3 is CATSRGLAGGIGELFF. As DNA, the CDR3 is TGTGCCACCAGCAGAGGACTAGCGGGAGGGATCGGGGAGCTGTTTTTT.